This T cell receptor beta chain was recovered during a study of shared clonotypes between healthy human individuals. Findings of the study overall: Sharing across four donors was highest in naive CD4 (about 5%) and lowest in memory CD8 (0.4%).

The CDR3 covers 17 residues. Per the germline V gene, CDR1 is LNHDA and CDR2 is SQIVND (reference sequence). V lost 3 bases to trimming and J lost 3 bases; unmatched junction nucleotides: 9. On this clone itself: What it recognizes is unknown.

The donors were adults (healthy and HIV-negative) with no recent acute infections or vaccinations. Produced via immunoSEQ multiplex PCR; TCRdb's table is partial and in-frame only. The repertoire includes 500,000 to 550,000 clones, 90% to 96% of them detected once, and about 0.067% sits in the top ten. V gene TRBV19 combines with J gene TRBJ1-5; TRBD1 matches 9 bases. This clonotype was obtained from a woman in her 30s in good health. Sequencing used naive CD4+ T cells sorted from blood. This sample's subset: CD45RA+ positively selected. The DNA of the CDR3 is TGTGCCAGTAGTATTAATCGACAGGGGGGATCCAATCAGCCCCAGCATTTT. Residues: CASSINRQGGSNQPQHF.